What follows are 12 T cell receptor beta chains derived from one specimen sequenced in a study of technical replicates of blood from a few donors. Generated by immunoSEQ multiplex PCR, the TCRdb table keeps only in-frame clones and is missing some. In the table there are approximately 81,000 clones, 80% to 90% of which are singletons. The sequencing sample was made of PBMCs. The receptor source for this set is a human donor in good health. Some clones in this sample may be carry-over from other donors' samples.

The V call is TRBV6-4, the J call TRBJ2-2, with 8 bases fitting TRBD2. After removal of 2 bases from V and 6 bases from J, the junction contained 5 bases not matched to a gene. Germline values: CDR1 MRHNA, CDR2 SNTAGT. This CDR3 has 15 residues. CDR3 loop: CASSDTSGSAGELFF. The DNA for the CDR3 is TGTGCCAGCAGTGACACTAGCGGCAGCGCCGGGGAGCTGTTTTTT.

The chain is built from TRBV29-1 and TRBJ2-3; 11 bases line up with TRBD2. The germline gives CDR1 SQVTM, CDR2 ANQGSEA. With 4 bases clipped from V and 10 bases from J, the junction kept 7 bases outside the gene matches. The CDR3 runs to 13 residues. This CDR3 reads CSVVLAGGRAQYF. Here the CDR3 DNA reads TGCAGCGTTGTTCTAGCGGGGGGTCGGGCGCAGTATTTT.

The genes are TRBV5-1 and TRBJ2-5, with a tentative D call TRBD1 (6 bases). Trimming stripped 2 bases from V and 5 bases from J, with 13 bases between. CDR1 and CDR2 (germline): SGHRS, YFSETQ. CDR3 length: 14 residues. CDR3: CASSFRAQGETQYF. In DNA, the CDR3 is TGCGCCAGCAGCTTCCGGGCCCAGGGGGAGACCCAGTACTTC.

The chain uses TRBV6-6 and TRBJ2-4, with 8 positions matching TRBD2. This CDR3 contains 16 residues. V lost 5 bases and J lost 0; bases outside the gene matches: 6. Per germline, CDR1 MNHNY and CDR2 SVGAGI (reference sequence). Written as DNA, the CDR3 is TGTGCCAGCAGTGGGACTAGGACGGTAGCCAAAAACATTCAGTACTTC. Residues: CASSGTRTVAKNIQYF.

This clone was recorded a few times. The chain is built from TRBV27 and TRBJ2-2; maybe TRBD2 (5 bases). The CDR3 runs to 13 residues. Germline CDR1 MNHEY, CDR2 SMNVEV (reference sequence). Trimming cost V 5 bases and J 5 bases, with 9 bases left between them. The CDR3 spells CASSKTRTGELFF. The CDR3, as DNA: TGTGCCAGCAGTAAAACTAGGACCGGGGAGCTGTTTTTT.

The genes are TRBV5-1 and TRBJ1-2; 7 bases align to TRBD1. This CDR3 region has 14 residues. Germline CDR1 and CDR2: SGHRS and YFSETQ. The trim removed 3 bases at V and 0 bases at J, leaving 2 bases unmatched. The CDR3 DNA is TGCGCCAGCAGCTGGGACAGCTCTAACTATGGCTACACCTTC. Translating it yields CASSWDSSNYGYTF.

V and J are TRBV5-4 and TRBJ1-2; 7 positions match TRBD1. Germline V CDR1 and CDR2: SGHNT, YYREEE (reference sequence). V shed 3 bases, J shed 12 bases, and the junction held 14 bases outside the gene matches. The CDR3 is 14 amino acids. The CDR3 nucleotides are TGTGCCAGCAGCTATCTCCGGGACAGATATAGGCACACCTTC. This codes for CASSYLRDRYRHTF.

This clone was observed a few times. This sequence joins TRBV30 and TRBJ2-3; possible D gene TRBD1, 5 bases. V was trimmed by 4 bases and J by 2 bases, leaving 10 bases between them. Per the germline V gene, CDR1 is GTSNPN and CDR2 is SVGIG (reference sequence). The CDR3 covers 13 residues. The CDR3 DNA reads as TGTGCCTGGAATAAGGGGTACACAGATACGCAGTATTTT. It translates to CAWNKGYTDTQYF.

The chain couples TRBV30 to TRBJ2-6; the D gene is possibly TRBD2 (6 bases). Trimming took 5 bases from V and 4 from J, leaving 9 bases between them. Germline CDR1 is GTSNPN and CDR2 is SVGIG (reference sequence). The CDR3 runs to 13 residues. The CDR3 reads CAWAAGGANVLTF. The CDR3 DNA sequence: TGTGCCTGGGCGGCGGGGGGGGCCAACGTCCTGACTTTC.

The chain uses TRBV14 and TRBJ1-6; D remains ambiguous. Trimming pared 1 base from V and 13 bases from J, leaving 11 bases between. Germline lookup yields CDR1 SGHDN and CDR2 FVKESK. The CDR3 loop spans 13 amino acids. The CDR3 DNA follows: TGTGCCAGCAGCCAAGTGGTTACCGGGCCCCTCCACTTT. This codes for CASSQVVTGPLHF.

The genes are TRBV19 and TRBJ1-1; D not certain. V was trimmed by 8 bases and J by 4 bases, leaving 17 bases between them. The length of the CDR3 is 14 residues. From germline, CDR1 is LNHDA and CDR2 SQIVND (reference sequence). The CDR3 loop reads CASDDREFATEAFF. In DNA, the CDR3 is TGTGCCAGTGACGATCGGGAATTCGCCACTGAAGCTTTCTTT. Combining the CDR3 with reference TRBV19 and TRBJ1-1 gives the whole variable domain DGGITQSPKYLFRKEGQNVTLSCEQNLNHDAMYWYRQDPGQGLRLIYYSQIVNDFQKGDIAEGYSVSREKKESFPLTVTSAQKNPTAFYLCASDDREFATEAFFGQGTRLTVV.

V and J are TRBV12-5 and TRBJ1-2; 9 bases align to TRBD1. The CDR3 is 12 amino acids. Germline CDR1 LGHNT, CDR2 FRNRAP. The trim removed 5 bases at V and 5 bases at J, leaving 0 bases unmatched. CDR3 amino acids: CASGGQGYGYTF. In nucleotides, the CDR3 is TGTGCTAGTGGTGGACAGGGGTATGGCTACACCTTC.